The rows below give T cell receptor beta chains drawn from one sample of a study of T cell responses to AZD1222 COVID-19 vaccine. The table came from immunoSEQ multiplex PCR; TCRdb's copy has only in-frame clones and leaves some out. The data show about 76,000 clones, around three quarters seen once. The input for sequencing was peripheral blood, taken 28 days after the second dose of the MenACWY control vaccine. The receptors here all came from an adult who received the MenACWY meningococcal vaccine as a control. The CDR3 runs from the conserved cysteine through the conserved F or W. A D gene is named only where the DNA matches it firmly. Where a row states a size, it is once, few, many or the class of an expanded clone; other rows omit it.

>TRBJ1-1|once|-|TRBV27
CASSRPGRPNTEAFF
TGTGCCAGCAGTAGGCCCGGGCGCCCGAACACTGAAGCTTTCTTT
>TRBJ1-1|-|-|TRBV19
CASSIWGQKNTEAFF
TGTGCCAGTAGTATCTGGGGACAAAAGAACACTGAAGCTTTCTTT
>TRBJ2-7|-|-|TRBV20-1
CSAVGDYEQYF
TGCAGTGCTGTCGGAGACTACGAGCAGTACTTC
>TRBJ1-5|once|-|TRBV10-3
CAISESGGGNEPQHF
TGTGCCATCAGTGAGTCCGGAGGGGGTAATGAGCCCCAGCATTTT
>TRBJ1-1|once|-|TRBV7-7
CASSLDEGTEAFF
TGTGCTAGCAGCTTAGACGAAGGGACGGAAGCTTTCTTT
>TRBJ2-1|once|-|TRBV25-1
CASSAFAFDEQFF
TGTGCCAGCAGTGCCTTTGCCTTTGATGAGCAGTTCTTC
>TRBJ2-5|-|TRBD2|TRBV5-1
CASSFRTSEETQYF
TGCGCCAGCAGCTTCCGGACTAGCGAAGAGACCCAGTACTTC
>TRBJ1-2|-|TRBD1|TRBV2
CASSEGTGGGYTF
TGTGCCAGCAGTGAAGGGACAGGAGGCGGCTACACCTTC
>TRBJ2-4|-|-|TRBV7-2
CASSLSSGTKNIQYF
TGTGCCAGCAGCTTATCAAGTGGGACCAAAAACATTCAGTACTTC
>TRBJ2-2|-|TRBD1|TRBV7-8
CASSPKGQAKTTGELFF
TGTGCCAGCAGCCCGAAGGGACAGGCAAAAACCACCGGGGAGCTGTTTTTT
>TRBJ1-2|-|-|TRBV30
CAWSVNRNGYTF
TGTGCCTGGAGTGTAAACAGGAACGGCTACACCTTC
>TRBJ2-2|-|-|TRBV30
CAWSKGGPPTGELFF
TGTGCCTGGAGTAAGGGGGGACCCCCCACCGGGGAGCTGTTTTTT
>TRBJ1-2|-|TRBD1|TRBV2
CASTGTGGGYTF
TGTGCCAGCACCGGGACAGGGGGTGGCTACACCTTC
>TRBJ2-7|-|-|TRBV10-3
CAISEGATGRYEQYF
TGTGCCATCAGTGAGGGAGCGACAGGGAGGTACGAGCAGTACTTC
>TRBJ2-5|-|TRBD2|TRBV20-1
CSASIDSGALGGETQYF
TGCAGTGCTAGTATTGATAGCGGGGCCCTCGGGGGAGAGACCCAGTACTTC
>TRBJ2-3|-|-|TRBV5-1
CASSHRDTTDTQYF
TGCGCCAGCAGCCACAGGGATACCACAGATACGCAGTATTTT